This passage covers 25 T cell receptor beta chains from one sample sequenced in a study of control samples from healthy donors and cancer patients. The method was immunoSEQ multiplex PCR; TCRdb's version includes in-frame clones alone and lacks a portion of them. Among about 3,000 clones, around 94% were seen once, and the ten largest hold around a third. The sample was PBMCs. Receptors originate from a man between 65 and 85 years old with lung cancer.

The chain uses TRBV19 and TRBJ2-7, with 7 bases aligning to TRBD2. V shed 6 bases and J 0 bases; nucleotides not matched to a gene: 2. Germline-derived CDR1 and CDR2 are LNHDA and SQIVND (reference sequence). The CDR3 totals 13 residues. The CDR3 DNA reads as TGTGCCAGTAGACGCGGGAGCTCCTACGAGCAGTACTTC. Translated, it gives CASRRGSSYEQYF.

V gene TRBV10-3 combines with J gene TRBJ2-7; tentative D call: TRBD2 (5 bases). The CDR3 sequence is 13 residues long. V was cut by 6 bases and J by 5 bases, with 14 bases left in between. CDR1 and CDR2 from the germline V gene are ENHRY and SYGVKD. The CDR3 DNA sequence: TGTGCCATCAGGTTCCCGCTAGCCAACGAGCAGTACTTC. The encoded protein is CAIRFPLANEQYF.

This clone came up once. V is TRBV14 and J is TRBJ2-7; D not certain. Germline loops: CDR1 SGHDN, CDR2 FVKESK. Trimming took 2 bases from V and 1 from J, leaving 6 bases between them. The CDR3 is 13 amino acids. CDR3 in DNA: TGTGCCAGCAGCCAACACACTTCCTACGAGCAGTACTTC. Protein sequence: CASSQHTSYEQYF.

The chain uses TRBV12-5 and TRBJ1-2; possible D gene TRBD1, 6 bases. The CDR3 contains 14 residues. The V and J ends lost 6 bases and 3 bases respectively, with 14 bases between them. CDR1 LGHNT and CDR2 FRNRAP come from the germline V gene. This CDR3 is CASGGTGTYYGYTF. The CDR3 nucleotides read TGTGCTAGTGGCGGCACAGGGACCTACTATGGCTACACCTTC.

The V gene is TRBV4-1, the J gene TRBJ2-3, with D uncertain. The CDR3 has 13 residues. The V and J ends lost 3 bases and 4 bases respectively, with 8 bases between them. From germline, CDR1 is MGHRA and CDR2 YSYEKL. In DNA, the CDR3 is TGCGCCAGCAGCCAGAGGCCGCCAGATACGCAGTATTTT. Translated, it gives CASSQRPPDTQYF.

The chain is built from TRBV4-2 and TRBJ2-1, with 8 bases fitting TRBD2. V trimming: 0 bases; J trimming: 5 bases; junction bases outside the gene matches: 6. This CDR3 region has 16 residues. From germline, CDR1 is LGHNA and CDR2 YNFKEQ. This CDR3 reads CASSQDLRGGHNEQFF. The CDR3 nucleotides read TGTGCCAGCAGCCAAGATCTCCGGGGGGGCCACAATGAGCAGTTCTTC.

The genes are TRBV4-2 and TRBJ2-6; 8 bases align to TRBD1. Germline assignment: CDR1 LGHNA and CDR2 YNFKEQ. The CDR3 totals 20 residues. The V gene end was trimmed by 4 bases and the J gene end by 4 bases; junction bases not matched to a gene: 18. The CDR3 bases are TGTGCCAGCAGCCTTCGAACTGGACAGGGTCGCCTTTCGGGGGCCAACGTCCTGACTTTC. This codes for CASSLRTGQGRLSGANVLTF.

The CDR3 DNA reads as TGTGCCAGCACCCGCGGCCCAACAGCGGGACAGGGAATATCGACCTACAATGAGCAGTTCTTC. Its protein product is CASTRGPTAGQGISTYNEQFF. The rearrangement uses TRBV13 and TRBJ2-1; 9 bases line up with TRBD1. CDR3 length equals 21 residues. V lost 7 bases and J lost 2; bases outside the gene matches: 24. Germline assignment: CDR1 PRHDT and CDR2 FYEKMQ (reference sequence).

Only a few counts were recorded for this clone. The V and J genes are TRBV2 and TRBJ1-2, with D unresolved. Germline V gene lookup returns CDR1 SNHLY and CDR2 FYNNEI. V dropped 6 bases and J dropped 7 bases, with 24 bases sitting between them. The CDR3 runs 16 residues. The CDR3 DNA sequence: TGTGCCAGCAGGACCGACCGAGCGGCAAGGTGGAGTGGCTACACCTTC. It translates to CASRTDRAARWSGYTF. Supplemented by reference TRBV2 and TRBJ1-2, the full variable domain reads EPEVTQTPSHQVTQMGQEVILRCVPISNHLYFYWYRQILGQKVEFLVSFYNNEISEKSEIFDDQFSVERPDGSNFTLKIRSTKLEDSAMYFCASRTDRAARWSGYTFGSGTRLTVV.

This chain joins TRBV6-5 and TRBJ2-3, with D maybe TRBD1 (5 bases). Germline lookup yields CDR1 MNHEY and CDR2 SVGAGI. Trimming cost V 11 bases and J 7 bases, with 13 bases left between them. The CDR3 length is 11 residues. This CDR3 reads CASGRGNTQYF. Written as DNA, the CDR3 is TGTGCCTCGGGTAGGGGAAATACGCAGTATTTT.

The V call is TRBV18, the J call TRBJ1-4; D gene unclear. V dropped 3 bases and J dropped 0 bases, with 8 bases sitting between them. The CDR3 contains 15 residues. Germline V gene lookup returns CDR1 KGHSH and CDR2 LQKENI. Here the CDR3 DNA reads TGTGCCAGCTCACCCGCAGCGACAACTAATGAAAAACTGTTTTTT. Protein: CASSPAATTNEKLFF.

This chain uses TRBV6-1 with TRBJ2-7; D is undetermined. The V end lost 2 bases, the J end lost 2 bases, and 13 bases lay between the germline ends. CDR3 length: 15 residues. CDR1 is MNHNS, CDR2 SASEGT, per germline. The CDR3 DNA reads TGTGCCAGCAGTGAATCATCAGCTATTGCCTACGAGCAGTACTTC. Amino acids: CASSESSAIAYEQYF.

This chain joins TRBV5-4 and TRBJ2-3; D perhaps matches TRBD2 (6 bases). The CDR3 covers 12 residues. The V gene's germline CDR1 is SGHNT and CDR2 YYREEE (reference sequence). Between the trimmed V and J ends, which lost 4 bases and 12 bases, there was a span of 15 bases. The CDR3 DNA follows: TGTGCCAGCAGCCCGGACGAGACTAGTCAGTATTTT. As protein: CASSPDETSQYF.

The gene calls are TRBV18 and TRBJ2-1, with D possibly being TRBD2 (5 bases). Trimming took off 3 bases at V and 0 bases at J, with 12 bases between the two ends. The CDR3 loop spans 16 amino acids. In germline, CDR1 is KGHSH, CDR2 LQKENI. The CDR3 DNA reads as TGTGCCAGCTCACCCGATCCGGGGAGCTCCTACAATGAGCAGTTCTTC. It encodes CASSPDPGSSYNEQFF.

The V call is TRBV9, the J call TRBJ2-1, with 8 bases matching TRBD2. The CDR3 is 17 residues long. The trim removed 4 bases at V and 4 bases at J, leaving 13 bases unmatched. The germline CDR1 and CDR2 sequences are SGDLS and YYNGEE. The DNA of the CDR3 is TGTGCCAGCAGCCCTACCCCAGGGAGCGGGGGTTACAATGAGCAGTTCTTC. Translation: CASSPTPGSGGYNEQFF.

This chain links TRBV2 with TRBJ1-3; tentatively, D is TRBD1 (6 bases). Trimming removed 4 bases from V and 2 bases from J, with 15 bases in between. Germline V CDR1 and CDR2: SNHLY, FYNNEI. This CDR3 contains 16 residues. For the CDR3, the DNA is TGTGCCAGCAGTGGGGTGGGGGGCTCGCCTGGAAACACCATATATTTT. Translating gives CASSGVGGSPGNTIYF.

The rearrangement uses TRBV10-3 and TRBJ1-3; 7 positions agree with TRBD1. CDR3 length equals 13 residues. J gave up 4 bases and V 6 bases, and 3 bases lay outside the gene matches. Germline-derived CDR1 and CDR2 are ENHRY and SYGVKD. CDR3 sequence reads: CAISPGQGNTIYF. CDR3 bases: TGTGCCATCAGCCCGGGACAGGGAAACACCATATATTTT.

This clone came up once. This chain links TRBV20-1 with TRBJ1-1; TRBD1 might be the D (5 bases). This CDR3 has 11 amino acids. The V end was cut by 2 bases, the J end by 7 bases, with 8 bases between. The germline V gene encodes CDR1 DFQATT and CDR2 SNEGSKA (reference sequence). This chain's CDR3 is CSARPDSEAFF. The CDR3, as DNA: TGCAGTGCTAGACCAGACAGTGAAGCTTTCTTT.

The CDR3: CASSPGQGNQPQHF. The DNA of the CDR3 is TGTGCCAGCAGCCCCGGACAGGGCAATCAGCCCCAGCATTTT. The chain links TRBV5-5 to TRBJ1-5, with 7 nucleotides matching TRBD1. The length of the CDR3 is 14 residues. Germline V lookup: CDR1 SGHKS, CDR2 YYEKEE (reference sequence). V lost 4 bases, J lost 2 bases, and 3 bases stayed unmatched.

This clone has only one observation. The J gene is TRBJ1-5, the V gene TRBV19; weak D call: TRBD1 (5 bases). There are 15 residues in the CDR3. Trimming shortened V by 6 bases and J by 0 bases, and 12 bases separated the two germline ends. Germline V gene sequence: CDR1 LNHDA, CDR2 SQIVND (reference sequence). The DNA of the CDR3 is TGTGCCAGTAGGGGGACGCGGGCTAGCAATCAGCCCCAGCATTTT. This encodes CASRGTRASNQPQHF.

This clone has only one observation. The rearrangement links TRBV10-3 to TRBJ2-3; 8 nucleotides agree with TRBD2. V shed 4 bases, J shed 3 bases, and the junction held 6 bases outside the gene matches. The V gene's germline CDR1 is ENHRY and CDR2 SYGVKD. The CDR3 length is 15 residues. CDR3 nucleotide sequence: TGTGCCATCAGTGCCCGGGGGGGAACGACAGATACGCAGTATTTT. It translates to CAISARGGTTDTQYF.

V and J are TRBV24-1 and TRBJ2-1, with D perhaps TRBD1 or TRBD2 (5 bases each). CDR1 KGHDR and CDR2 SFDVKD come from the germline V gene. Deletions cut 2 bases from V and 0 bases from J, with 13 bases between. CDR3 size: 17 residues. The CDR3 spells CATSDSPGTSSYNEQFF. The CDR3 coding sequence is TGTGCCACCAGTGATTCCCCCGGGACCAGCTCCTACAATGAGCAGTTCTTC.

This clone was detected once. CDR3 sequence reads: CASSEALGLAGYNEQFF. In DNA form, the CDR3 reads TGTGCCAGCAGTGAAGCACTAGGACTAGCGGGGTACAATGAGCAGTTCTTC. The genes are TRBV6-1 and TRBJ2-1; 12 nucleotides agree with TRBD2. Unmatched junction bases numbered 4, after V lost 0 bases and J lost 4 bases. The V gene's germline CDR1 is MNHNS and CDR2 SASEGT. The CDR3 contains 17 residues.

J is TRBJ1-6 and V is TRBV7-9; D is perhaps TRBD1 (6 bases). Germline lookup yields CDR1 SEHNR and CDR2 FQNEAQ (reference sequence). CDR3 length: 14 residues. Trimming removed 5 bases from V and 4 bases from J, with 9 bases in between. The CDR3 reads CASSQDSYNSPLHF. DNA of the CDR3: TGTGCCAGCAGCCAGGACAGTTATAATTCACCCCTCCACTTT.

The gene calls are TRBV19 and TRBJ1-1; D might be TRBD1 (6 bases). The germline V gene encodes CDR1 LNHDA and CDR2 SQIVND (reference sequence). The CDR3 extends over 15 amino acids. V gave up 7 bases and J gave up 0 bases, with 15 bases separating them. The CDR3 loop is CASTPRGVMNTEAFF. CDR3 in DNA: TGTGCCAGTACTCCTAGGGGGGTTATGAACACTGAAGCTTTCTTT.